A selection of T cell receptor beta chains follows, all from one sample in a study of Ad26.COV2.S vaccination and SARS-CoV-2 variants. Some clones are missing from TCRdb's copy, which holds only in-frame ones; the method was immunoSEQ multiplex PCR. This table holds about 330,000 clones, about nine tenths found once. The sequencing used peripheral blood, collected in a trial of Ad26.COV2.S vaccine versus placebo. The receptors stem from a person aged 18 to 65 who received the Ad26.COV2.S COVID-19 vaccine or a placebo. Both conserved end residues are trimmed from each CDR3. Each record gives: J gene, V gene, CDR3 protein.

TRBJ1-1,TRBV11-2,ASSPRLGRGNTEAF
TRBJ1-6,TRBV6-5,ASSLGIGNSPLH
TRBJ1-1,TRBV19,ASSPDRGNTEAF
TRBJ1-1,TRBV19,ASSLGTEAF
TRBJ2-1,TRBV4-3,ASSQGDRDPYNEQF
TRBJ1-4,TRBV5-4,ASSLTGEGPRNEKLF
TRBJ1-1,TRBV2,ASSDQGTTEAF
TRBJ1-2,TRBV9,ASSAGAGVMHGYT
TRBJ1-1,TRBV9,ASSVYLNTEAF
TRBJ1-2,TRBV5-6,ASSRRDYGYT
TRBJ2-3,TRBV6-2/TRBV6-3,ASSYRDRAYSDTQY
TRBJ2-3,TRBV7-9,ASRDRSDTQY
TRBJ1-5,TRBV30,AWSDRADYSNQPQH
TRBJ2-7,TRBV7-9,ASSFVPRGPHEQY
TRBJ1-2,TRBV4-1,ASSQGQGGGYT
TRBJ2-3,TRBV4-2,ASSHRGLPTDTQY
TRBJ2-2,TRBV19,ASSGAGTSGSGWNTGELF
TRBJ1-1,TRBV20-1,SAGPLLEAF
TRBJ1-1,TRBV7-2,ASSIGWGRNTEAF
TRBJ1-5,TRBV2,ASSEQGPFNQPQH
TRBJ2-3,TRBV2,ASPPAASTDTQY
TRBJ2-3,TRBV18,ASSPGTGGSDTQY
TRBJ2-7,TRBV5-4,ASSLGGVEQY
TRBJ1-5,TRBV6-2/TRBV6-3,ASSYGTGRRNQPQH
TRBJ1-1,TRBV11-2,ASSKQGSNTEAF
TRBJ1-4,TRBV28,ASSIRDLNEKLF
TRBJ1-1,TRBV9,ASSAWEVNTEAF
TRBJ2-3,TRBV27,ASMQDGGFADTQY
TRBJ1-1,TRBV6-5,ASSYLDTTEAF
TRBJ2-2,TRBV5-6,ASSLTKQSYTGELF
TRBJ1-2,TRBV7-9,ASSLPDRGIHGYT
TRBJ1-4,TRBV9,ASSPSRDRVGGEKLF
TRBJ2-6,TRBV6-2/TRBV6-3,ASSFGDSGANVLT
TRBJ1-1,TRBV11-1,ASSLDRSTEAF
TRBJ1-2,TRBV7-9,ASSLVGRDTSYT
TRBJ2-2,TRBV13,ASSLEGVTGELF
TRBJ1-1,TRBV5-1,ASSWNRENTEAF
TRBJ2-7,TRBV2,ASSDYGDRTYEQY
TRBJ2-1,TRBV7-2,ASSLVGGTYNEQF
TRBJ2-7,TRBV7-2,ASSPQGIFGYEQY
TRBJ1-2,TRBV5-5,ASSPPGPDGYT
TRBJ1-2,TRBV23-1,ASSQFGRERYT
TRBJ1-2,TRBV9,ASSVVAGGLSGYT
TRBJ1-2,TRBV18,ASSPESAGYVYGYT
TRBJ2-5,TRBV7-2,ASSRHREEETQY
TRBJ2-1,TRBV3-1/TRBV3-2,ASSFGLAGVNEQF
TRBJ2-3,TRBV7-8,ASSQDRAFNADTQY
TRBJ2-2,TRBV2,ASRREDMNTGELF
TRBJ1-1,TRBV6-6,ASSYGGTEAF
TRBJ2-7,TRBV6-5,ASSYKTGGYNEQY
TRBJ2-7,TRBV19,ASSISGQGAYEQY
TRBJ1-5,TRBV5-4,ASSLGGNNQPQH
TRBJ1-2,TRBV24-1,ATSGPGMNYGYT
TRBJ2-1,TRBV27,ASSFGPGGEQF
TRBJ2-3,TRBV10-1,ASSEFTTSGGADTQY